This is a list of T cell receptor beta chains from one sample in a study of T cell repertoires in cytomegalovirus infection. TCRdb re-analysed the reads in MiXCR, keeping a single row per CDR3 protein. Here the sample spans about 490,000 distinct CDR3 sequences, around 27% being singletons. Source material: PBMCs. The receptor set was obtained from a human donor in good health (CMV status not recorded). Some clones in this sample may be carry-over from other donors' samples. Both conserved end residues are part of each CDR3. Each record gives: D gene, clone size, J gene, V gene, CDR3 length, CDR3 protein, CDR3 DNA. The D gene is left open where the match is weak. Only some rows state a clone size, as once, few, many or a class for expanded clones.

d_gene: TRBD1; abundance: NA; j_gene: TRBJ2-5; v_gene: TRBV24-1; len: 16; CDR3aa: CATSDSGQGAGETQYF; CDR3nt: TGTGCCACCAGTGATTCCGGACAGGGGGCAGGAGAGACCCAGTACTTC
d_gene: NA; abundance: few; j_gene: TRBJ1-5; v_gene: TRBV6-6; len: 15; CDR3aa: CASSYVRGSNQPQHF; CDR3nt: TGTGCCAGCAGTTACGTAAGGGGTAGCAATCAGCCCCAGCATTTT
d_gene: TRBD2; abundance: few; j_gene: TRBJ2-7; v_gene: TRBV2; len: 15; CDR3aa: CASSEASGRTYEQYF; CDR3nt: TGTGCCAGCAGTGAAGCTAGCGGGCGCACCTACGAGCAGTACTTC
d_gene: TRBD2; abundance: NA; j_gene: TRBJ2-3; v_gene: TRBV7-9; len: 17; CDR3aa: CASSPRLREGQREPQYF; CDR3nt: TGTGCCAGCAGCCCGCGTTTGCGGGAGGGCCAACGAGAACCGCAGTATTTT
d_gene: NA; abundance: once; j_gene: TRBJ1-6; v_gene: TRBV20-1; len: 15; CDR3aa: CSARAGGLLESPLHF; CDR3nt: TGCAGTGCTAGAGCTGGCGGTTTACTTGAGTCACCCCTCCACTTT
d_gene: TRBD2; abundance: many; j_gene: TRBJ2-1; v_gene: TRBV7-2; len: 15; CDR3aa: CASSRGTSGGGLQFF; CDR3nt: TGTGCCAGCAGCCGTGGGACTAGCGGAGGGGGACTCCAGTTCTTC
d_gene: TRBD1; abundance: NA; j_gene: TRBJ2-5; v_gene: TRBV12-3/TRBV12-4; len: 15; CDR3aa: CASSWTGGIGETQYF; CDR3nt: TGTGCCAGCAGTTGGACAGGGGGCATTGGGGAGACCCAGTACTTC
d_gene: NA; abundance: few; j_gene: TRBJ2-7; v_gene: TRBV10-3; len: 15; CDR3aa: CAISPRRRDAYEQYF; CDR3nt: TGTGCCATCAGTCCCAGGCGGAGGGACGCCTACGAGCAGTACTTC
d_gene: TRBD2; abundance: few; j_gene: TRBJ2-7; v_gene: TRBV29-1; len: 14; CDR3aa: CSVARSGRAYEQYF; CDR3nt: TGCAGCGTTGCGAGAAGCGGGAGGGCCTACGAGCAGTACTTC
d_gene: TRBD1; abundance: few; j_gene: TRBJ1-1; v_gene: TRBV7-9; len: 16; CDR3aa: CASSPVQGERNTEAFF; CDR3nt: TGTGCCAGCAGCCCCGTCCAGGGGGAGAGGAACACTGAAGCTTTCTTT
d_gene: TRBD1; abundance: NA; j_gene: TRBJ1-1; v_gene: TRBV20-1; len: 14; CDR3aa: CSAPVGGLDTEAFF; CDR3nt: TGCAGTGCACCAGTAGGGGGCTTGGACACTGAAGCTTTCTTT
d_gene: NA; abundance: few; j_gene: TRBJ2-5; v_gene: TRBV20-1; len: 15; CDR3aa: CSASFVTSPRETQYF; CDR3nt: TGCAGTGCTAGTTTCGTGACATCACCTCGAGAGACCCAGTACTTC
d_gene: NA; abundance: many; j_gene: TRBJ1-1; v_gene: TRBV12-3/TRBV12-4; len: 13; CDR3aa: CASTRFGSTEAFF; CDR3nt: TGTGCCAGCACCCGGTTCGGGAGCACTGAAGCTTTCTTT
d_gene: NA; abundance: few; j_gene: TRBJ2-6; v_gene: TRBV7-9; len: 14; CDR3aa: CASSRRSGANVLTF; CDR3nt: TGTGCCAGCAGTCGTCGATCTGGGGCCAACGTCCTGACTTTC
d_gene: NA; abundance: many; j_gene: TRBJ2-3; v_gene: TRBV15; len: 16; CDR3aa: CATSRDFLIRTDTQYF; CDR3nt: TGTGCCACCAGCAGAGATTTCCTGATCCGCACAGATACGCAGTATTTT
d_gene: TRBD1; abundance: few; j_gene: TRBJ2-7; v_gene: TRBV6-2/TRBV6-3; len: 15; CDR3aa: CASSYVGQGYRQQYF; CDR3nt: TGTGCCAGCAGTTACGTCGGACAGGGGTACCGCCAGCAGTACTTC
d_gene: NA; abundance: few; j_gene: TRBJ2-3; v_gene: TRBV6-5; len: 16; CDR3aa: CASSWGKSRGTDTQYF; CDR3nt: TGTGCCAGCAGTTGGGGGAAATCTAGGGGCACAGATACGCAGTATTTT
d_gene: NA; abundance: NA; j_gene: TRBJ2-2; v_gene: TRBV2; len: 14; CDR3aa: CASWGSGNTGELFF; CDR3nt: TGTGCCAGCTGGGGTAGCGGGAACACCGGGGAGCTGTTTTTT
d_gene: TRBD1; abundance: NA; j_gene: TRBJ2-3; v_gene: TRBV27; len: 17; CDR3aa: CASSFGPRGHVTDTQYF; CDR3nt: TGTGCCAGCAGTTTCGGCCCTAGGGGGCATGTGACAGATACGCAGTATTTT
d_gene: NA; abundance: NA; j_gene: TRBJ2-1; v_gene: TRBV7-9; len: 13; CDR3aa: CASSLVEGSEQFF; CDR3nt: TGTGCCAGCAGCTTAGTCGAGGGCAGTGAGCAGTTCTTC
d_gene: TRBD2; abundance: NA; j_gene: TRBJ2-3; v_gene: TRBV7-6; len: 14; CDR3aa: CASSNGRATDTQYF; CDR3nt: TGTGCCAGCAGCAACGGGAGGGCCACAGATACGCAGTATTTT
d_gene: TRBD1; abundance: many; j_gene: TRBJ1-2; v_gene: TRBV7-3; len: 17; CDR3aa: CASSLKPPGQGASGYTF; CDR3nt: TGTGCCAGCAGCTTGAAACCCCCGGGACAGGGGGCGAGTGGCTACACCTTC
d_gene: TRBD2; abundance: few; j_gene: TRBJ2-3; v_gene: TRBV7-6; len: 17; CDR3aa: CASSVAGGVSFTDTQYF; CDR3nt: TGTGCCAGCAGTGTAGCGGGTGGGGTCTCCTTCACAGATACGCAGTATTTT
d_gene: TRBD1; abundance: NA; j_gene: TRBJ1-2; v_gene: TRBV10-3; len: 16; CDR3aa: CAISDLTTGVLYGYTF; CDR3nt: TGTGCCATCAGTGACCTTACGACAGGGGTGCTCTATGGCTACACCTTC
d_gene: NA; abundance: NA; j_gene: TRBJ1-1; v_gene: TRBV20-1; len: 14; CDR3aa: CSANEGQTRTEAFF; CDR3nt: TGCAGTGCCAACGAAGGACAGACCAGGACTGAAGCTTTCTTT
d_gene: TRBD1; abundance: NA; j_gene: TRBJ1-1; v_gene: TRBV20-1; len: 12; CDR3aa: CSATGGSTEAFF; CDR3nt: TGCAGTGCTACAGGGGGTTCCACTGAAGCTTTCTTT
d_gene: TRBD1; abundance: NA; j_gene: TRBJ1-5; v_gene: TRBV29-1; len: 14; CDR3aa: CSVGTGDFNQPQHF; CDR3nt: TGCAGCGTCGGGACAGGGGACTTCAATCAGCCCCAGCATTTT
d_gene: TRBD1; abundance: NA; j_gene: TRBJ2-2; v_gene: TRBV3-1; len: 17; CDR3aa: CASSHLSTGEGTGELFF; CDR3nt: TGTGCCAGCAGCCATCTTTCGACAGGGGAAGGCACCGGGGAGCTGTTTTTT
d_gene: TRBD1; abundance: few; j_gene: TRBJ2-3; v_gene: TRBV20-1; len: 13; CDR3aa: CSAGQGATDTQYF; CDR3nt: TGCAGTGCTGGACAGGGGGCCACAGATACGCAGTATTTT
d_gene: TRBD1; abundance: few; j_gene: TRBJ1-1; v_gene: TRBV7-9; len: 14; CDR3aa: CASQRGQGAAEAFF; CDR3nt: TGTGCCAGCCAACGAGGACAGGGGGCAGCTGAAGCTTTCTTT
d_gene: TRBD1; abundance: few; j_gene: TRBJ2-1; v_gene: TRBV11-3; len: 15; CDR3aa: CASSSTGGTINEQFF; CDR3nt: TGTGCCAGCAGCTCAACAGGGGGAACTATCAATGAGCAGTTCTTC
d_gene: TRBD2; abundance: NA; j_gene: TRBJ2-7; v_gene: TRBV6-1; len: 16; CDR3aa: CASSYNGLAGTYEQYF; CDR3nt: TGTGCCAGCAGTTATAATGGACTAGCGGGGACCTACGAGCAGTACTTC
d_gene: NA; abundance: NA; j_gene: TRBJ1-1; v_gene: TRBV5-5; len: 15; CDR3aa: CASSLRVGGDTEAFF; CDR3nt: TGTGCCAGCAGCTTGAGGGTCGGGGGGGACACTGAAGCTTTCTTT
d_gene: TRBD1; abundance: NA; j_gene: TRBJ1-2; v_gene: TRBV15; len: 17; CDR3aa: CATSRDRGRFISYGYTF; CDR3nt: TGTGCCACCAGCAGAGACAGGGGGCGTTTTATCAGCTATGGCTACACCTTC
d_gene: NA; abundance: many; j_gene: TRBJ1-5; v_gene: TRBV19; len: 14; CDR3aa: CASKRTVQDQPQHF; CDR3nt: TGTGCCAGTAAGAGAACGGTCCAGGATCAGCCCCAGCATTTT
d_gene: NA; abundance: many; j_gene: TRBJ1-4; v_gene: TRBV7-8; len: 15; CDR3aa: CASSSKGGRDEKLFF; CDR3nt: TGTGCCAGCAGCTCCAAAGGGGGTAGAGATGAAAAACTGTTTTTT
d_gene: TRBD2; abundance: few; j_gene: TRBJ2-7; v_gene: TRBV6-1; len: 16; CDR3aa: CASSEGGGSGAYEQYF; CDR3nt: TGTGCCAGCAGTGAAGGGGGCGGGAGCGGGGCCTACGAGCAGTACTTC
d_gene: NA; abundance: NA; j_gene: TRBJ1-2; v_gene: TRBV18; len: 15; CDR3aa: CASSPSQGWMYGYTF; CDR3nt: TGTGCCAGCTCACCAAGTCAGGGGTGGATGTATGGCTACACCTTC
d_gene: NA; abundance: few; j_gene: TRBJ2-3; v_gene: TRBV27; len: 14; CDR3aa: CASSSWSASDTQYF; CDR3nt: TGTGCCAGCAGTTCGTGGTCGGCCAGCGATACGCAGTATTTT
d_gene: TRBD2; abundance: NA; j_gene: TRBJ2-1; v_gene: TRBV19; len: 17; CDR3aa: CASSSQRAGATYNEQFF; CDR3nt: TGTGCCAGTAGTAGCCAAAGAGCGGGAGCTACTTACAATGAGCAGTTCTTC
d_gene: TRBD1; abundance: NA; j_gene: TRBJ1-4; v_gene: TRBV7-2; len: 16; CDR3aa: CASSLARQGGTEKLFF; CDR3nt: TGTGCCAGCAGCTTGGCCCGACAGGGGGGGACTGAAAAACTGTTTTTT
d_gene: NA; abundance: NA; j_gene: TRBJ1-5; v_gene: TRBV28; len: 12; CDR3aa: CASNGRLQPQHF; CDR3nt: TGTGCCAGCAACGGACGTTTACAGCCCCAGCATTTT
d_gene: NA; abundance: NA; j_gene: TRBJ1-5; v_gene: TRBV6-1; len: 17; CDR3aa: CASSEATGAGVYQPQHF; CDR3nt: TGTGCCAGCAGTGAAGCGACCGGGGCGGGGGTGTATCAGCCCCAGCATTTT
d_gene: TRBD1; abundance: many; j_gene: TRBJ2-3; v_gene: TRBV7-2; len: 15; CDR3aa: CASSVGTGGPDTQYF; CDR3nt: TGTGCCAGCAGCGTGGGGACAGGGGGGCCAGATACGCAGTATTTT
d_gene: NA; abundance: NA; j_gene: TRBJ2-2; v_gene: TRBV12-3/TRBV12-4; len: 14; CDR3aa: CASSPDSHTGELFF; CDR3nt: TGTGCCAGCAGTCCCGACAGTCACACCGGGGAGCTGTTTTTT
d_gene: TRBD1; abundance: many; j_gene: TRBJ2-6; v_gene: TRBV7-2; len: 15; CDR3aa: CASTSGGGGANVLTF; CDR3nt: TGTGCCAGCACCTCAGGGGGCGGTGGGGCCAACGTCCTGACTTTC
d_gene: NA; abundance: few; j_gene: TRBJ1-6; v_gene: TRBV2; len: 14; CDR3aa: CASSDLQGSSPLHF; CDR3nt: TGTGCCAGCAGTGATCTACAGGGCAGTTCACCCCTCCACTTT
d_gene: NA; abundance: NA; j_gene: TRBJ1-5; v_gene: TRBV7-9; len: 15; CDR3aa: CASSSVGQPNQPQHF; CDR3nt: TGTGCCAGCAGCTCAGTCGGACAGCCCAATCAGCCCCAGCATTTT
d_gene: TRBD1; abundance: NA; j_gene: TRBJ2-5; v_gene: TRBV19; len: 17; CDR3aa: CASTRTSGTGRWETQYF; CDR3nt: TGTGCCAGCACCCGTACCTCCGGGACAGGAAGGTGGGAGACCCAGTACTTC
d_gene: NA; abundance: NA; j_gene: TRBJ2-1; v_gene: TRBV4-3; len: 19; CDR3aa: CASSQEFYERGGGYNEQFF; CDR3nt: TGCGCCAGCAGCCAAGAATTCTACGAGAGGGGGGGAGGCTACAATGAGCAGTTCTTC
d_gene: TRBD1; abundance: few; j_gene: TRBJ2-5; v_gene: TRBV7-8; len: 15; CDR3aa: CASSPLTGSQETQYF; CDR3nt: TGTGCCAGCAGCCCCCTGACAGGGTCTCAAGAGACCCAGTACTTC
d_gene: NA; abundance: many; j_gene: TRBJ2-3; v_gene: TRBV7-8; len: 14; CDR3aa: CASSYRRHTDTQYF; CDR3nt: TGTGCCAGCAGCTACAGACGACACACAGATACGCAGTATTTT
d_gene: TRBD2; abundance: once; j_gene: TRBJ2-3; v_gene: TRBV11-2; len: 19; CDR3aa: CASSFLPQRKAGLVDTQYF; CDR3nt: TGTGCCAGCAGCTTTTTGCCACAACGAAAAGCGGGATTGGTAGATACGCAGTATTTT
d_gene: TRBD1; abundance: NA; j_gene: TRBJ1-1; v_gene: TRBV5-4; len: 15; CDR3aa: CASSQQQGQNTEAFF; CDR3nt: TGTGCCAGCAGCCAACAACAGGGGCAGAACACTGAAGCTTTCTTT
d_gene: TRBD1; abundance: many; j_gene: TRBJ1-2; v_gene: TRBV7-8; len: 14; CDR3aa: CASSLATGGDGYTF; CDR3nt: TGTGCCAGCAGCTTAGCAACAGGGGGCGATGGCTACACCTTC